The 2 T cell receptor beta chains presented below share a single source sample, sequenced in a study of beta chain features in type 1 diabetes. Study-wide points: People with Type 1 diabetes carried modestly yet significantly shorter TCRB CDR3s in all four CD4+ subsets.

Expressed TCRB transcripts got sequenced, as all isolated RNA was reverse transcribed. Assay used: immunoSEQ multiplex PCR; TCRdb lists only in-frame clones, some missing. Seen here are hundreds of thousands of clones, 13% observed once, and the top ten hold 0.02% to 0.025%. These TCRs are of unknown antigen specificity. Sequences were obtained from naive CD4+ T cells from blood. These receptors all stem from a man aged 18-30 years with type 1 diabetes.

The rearrangement uses TRBV4-2 and TRBJ2-3; D gene ambiguous. Germline values: CDR1 LGHNA, CDR2 YNFKEQ. With 0 bases removed from V and 2 bases from J, the gap between germline ends came to 9 bases. This CDR3 is built from 15 residues. This chain's CDR3 is CASSQDGQSTDTQYF. CDR3 sequence (DNA): TGTGCCAGCAGCCAAGATGGGCAGTCCACAGATACGCAGTATTTT.

Remarks on this clone: This specimen includes other DNA sequences encoding the same CDR3. The V call is TRBV19, the J call TRBJ1-5, with a possible D match to TRBD1 (5 bases). This CDR3 is built from 12 residues. The germline V gene encodes CDR1 LNHDA and CDR2 SQIVND (reference sequence). Trimming stripped 3 bases from V and 7 bases from J, with 7 bases between. CDR3 sequence (DNA): TGTGCCAGTAGTATTGCAGGGCAGCCCCAGCATTTT. Translation gives CASSIAGQPQHF.